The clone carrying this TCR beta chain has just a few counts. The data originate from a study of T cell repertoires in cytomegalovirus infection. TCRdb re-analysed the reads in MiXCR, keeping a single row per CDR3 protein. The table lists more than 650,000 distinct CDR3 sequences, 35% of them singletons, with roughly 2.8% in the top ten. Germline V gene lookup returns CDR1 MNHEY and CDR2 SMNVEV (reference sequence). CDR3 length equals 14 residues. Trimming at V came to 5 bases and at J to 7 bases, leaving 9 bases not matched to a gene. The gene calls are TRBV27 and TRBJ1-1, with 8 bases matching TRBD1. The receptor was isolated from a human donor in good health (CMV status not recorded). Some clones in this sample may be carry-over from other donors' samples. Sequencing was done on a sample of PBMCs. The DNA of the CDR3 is TGTGCCAGCAGTAATCCCGGGACAGGTAATGAAGCTTTCTTT. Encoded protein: CASSNPGTGNEAFF.